This TCR beta chain was identified in a study of follicular helper T cells after annual influenza vaccination. For the study at large: Some donors were sampled over the 2013-2014, 2014-2015 and 2015-2016 vaccinations.

General study findings and limits: Change in circulating plasmablasts correlated with ICOS+CD38+ cTfh clonality change.

Time point: 2013-2014 season, 7 days after vaccination. Germline V gene lookup returns CDR1 SQVTM and CDR2 ANQGSEA. The CDR3 is 13 amino acids. V shed 4 bases, J shed 2 bases, and the junction held 2 bases outside the gene matches. Generated by immunoSEQ multiplex PCR, the TCRdb table keeps only in-frame clones and is missing some. The table records about 9,900 clones, roughly 80% of them present only once. As regards this clone: Antigen unknown. Additional DNA sequences in this sample encode the identical CDR3.

The material sequenced was CXCR5- memory CD4+ T cells sorted from blood, taken 7 days after influenza vaccination. J is TRBJ1-5 and V is TRBV29-1, with 7 bases fitting TRBD1. The TCR comes from an adult who received the influenza vaccine. The CDR3 DNA reads TGCAGCGTTGGACAGGGCGGCAATCAGCCCCAGCATTTT. It translates to CSVGQGGNQPQHF.